This T cell receptor beta chain is from a study of Ad26.COV2.S vaccination and SARS-CoV-2 variants. Study observations and caveats: Comparable non-spike TCR breadth was observed in vaccine and placebo recipients. Analyses of TCR breadth and depth may have underestimated total T cell responses.

The protocol was immunoSEQ multiplex PCR, while the TCRdb copy is restricted to in-frame clones and leaves out a portion. This table has more than 400,000 clones, 90% appearing once. The length of the CDR3 is 11 residues. Trimming took 7 bases from V and 12 from J, leaving 12 bases between them. In the case of this clone: Its antigen is still unknown.

Treatment of the sample: some 20 received Ad26.COV2.S at low or high dose, single or two shots; roughly five received placebo; per-sample allocation not given. Material that was analyzed had been drawn on day 63 after the first vaccine or placebo injection. Expression of Wuhan-strain SARS-CoV-2 spike came from the Ad26 vector that formed the vaccine. The gene calls are TRBV23-1 and TRBJ1-4; D is unresolved. TRBV23-1 is an ORF; its function is uncertain. This specimen was peripheral blood, taken in a trial of Ad26.COV2.S vaccine versus placebo. The TCR was taken from a person aged 18-65 years who received the Ad26.COV2.S COVID-19 vaccine or a placebo. The CDR3 coding sequence is TGCGCCAGCACCCACAGCCGGGAACTGTTTTTT. As protein: CASTHSRELFF.